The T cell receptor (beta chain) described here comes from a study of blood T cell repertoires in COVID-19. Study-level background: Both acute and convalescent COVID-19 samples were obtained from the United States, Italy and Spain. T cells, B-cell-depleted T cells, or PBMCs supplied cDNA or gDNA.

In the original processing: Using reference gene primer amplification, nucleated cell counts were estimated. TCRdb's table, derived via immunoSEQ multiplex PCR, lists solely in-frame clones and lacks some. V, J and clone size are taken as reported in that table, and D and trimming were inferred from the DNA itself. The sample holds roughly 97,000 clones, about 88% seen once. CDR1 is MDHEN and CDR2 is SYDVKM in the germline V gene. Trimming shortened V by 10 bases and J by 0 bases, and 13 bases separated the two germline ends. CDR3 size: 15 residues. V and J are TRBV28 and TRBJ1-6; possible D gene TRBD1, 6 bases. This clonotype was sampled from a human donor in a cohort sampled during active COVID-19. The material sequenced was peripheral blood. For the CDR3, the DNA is TGTGCCACGATCACAGGGAGCTCCTATAATTCACCCCTCCACTTT. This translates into CATITGSSYNSPLHF.